These 28 T cell receptor beta chains share one sample of origin, sequenced in a study of T cell changes during pregnancy in multiple sclerosis. Data came from immunoSEQ multiplex PCR; TCRdb stores just in-frame clones and leaves some out. The data show around 58,000 clones, roughly nine tenths seen once. The source was peripheral blood, collected before pregnancy. The receptors shown here come from a female donor with multiple sclerosis, enrolled in a pregnancy study.

This clone was detected once. The chain combines TRBV2 with TRBJ1-2; a possible D gene is TRBD1 (5 bases). The CDR3 runs 14 residues. CDR1 is SNHLY and CDR2 is FYNNEI in the germline V gene. Trimming removed 3 bases from V and 10 bases from J, with 18 bases in between. CDR3 in amino acids: CASSEDAGPLPYTF. DNA for the CDR3: TGTGCCAGCAGTGAGGATGCAGGGCCGCTCCCCTACACCTTC.

The J gene is TRBJ1-2, the V gene TRBV7-2, with D tentatively TRBD1 (5 bases). The germline CDR1 and CDR2 sequences are SGHTA and FQGNSA. The CDR3 totals 19 residues. Trimming pared 4 bases from V and 4 bases from J, leaving 28 bases between. CDR3 nucleotides: TGTGCCAGCAGCTCATTTCCCCCCCTGGGAACAGGAGCCTCCTATGGCTACACCTTC. It codes for CASSSFPPLGTGASYGYTF.

J is TRBJ2-5 and V is TRBV6-5; TRBD1 matches at 7 bases. Germline CDR1 is MNHEY and CDR2 is SVGAGI. The CDR3 contains 16 residues. Trimming cost V 0 bases and J 4 bases; bases outside gene matches: 8. The CDR3 nucleotides read TGTGCCAGCAGTTACTCGAATGGGGCAGGGGGAGAGACCCAGTACTTC. It yields the protein CASSYSNGAGGETQYF.

The rearrangement links TRBV29-1 to TRBJ1-2; a weak D match, TRBD1 (5 bases). Between the trimmed V and J ends, which lost 6 bases and 6 bases, there was a span of 11 bases. Germline values: CDR1 SQVTM, CDR2 ANQGSEA. There are 11 residues in the CDR3. The CDR3 protein is CSVGEANGYTF. CDR3 nucleotide sequence: TGCAGCGTGGGGGAGGCGAATGGCTACACCTTC. Using reference TRBV29-1 and TRBJ1-2 for the parts outside the CDR3, the full variable domain is SAVISQKPSRDICQRGTSLTIQCQVDSQVTMMFWYRQQPGQSLTLIATANQGSEATYESGFVIDKFPISRPNLTFSTLTVSNMSPEDSSIYLCSVGEANGYTFGSGTRLTVV.

This clone was observed a single time. J is TRBJ2-1 and V is TRBV7-6; a weak D match, TRBD1 (6 bases). V was pared by 5 bases and J by 7 bases, with 21 bases between. CDR3 length equals 16 residues. Germline V CDR1 and CDR2: SGHVS, FNYEAQ. As DNA, the CDR3 is TGTGCCAGCAGCCGTAATGGGGCAGGGGATTATAATGAGCAGTTCTTC. Its translation is CASSRNGAGDYNEQFF.

The chain carries TRBV9 and TRBJ1-6; unclear D gene. V was cut by 1 base and J by 7 bases, with 12 bases left in between. This CDR3 contains 15 residues. The germline V gene has CDR1 SGDLS and CDR2 YYNGEE. DNA of the CDR3: TGTGCCAGCAGCGTAACCACGGGAGGCAATTCACCCCTCCACTTT. Its protein product is CASSVTTGGNSPLHF.

The genes are TRBV7-2 and TRBJ1-2, with TRBD1 matching 8 bases. The CDR3 extends over 15 amino acids. Germline CDR1 and CDR2: SGHTA and FQGNSA. V shed 5 bases and J 2 bases; nucleotides not matched to a gene: 7. The CDR3 spells CASSPTTGANYGYTF. CDR3 in DNA: TGTGCCAGCAGCCCCACGACAGGGGCGAACTATGGCTACACCTTC.

This chain joins TRBV19 and TRBJ2-7, with TRBD2 identical over 8 bases. CDR1 and CDR2 from the germline V gene are LNHDA and SQIVND (reference sequence). CDR3 length: 14 residues. V lost 7 bases and J lost 1; bases outside the gene matches: 6. The DNA for the CDR3 is TGTGCCAGTAATCCGGGACTAGGTTCCTACGAGCAGTACTTC. Translating it yields CASNPGLGSYEQYF.

This clone occurred once. The CDR3 here is CATSEANYGYTF. DNA for the CDR3: TGTGCCACCAGCGAGGCTAACTATGGCTACACCTTC. The V gene is TRBV15, the J gene TRBJ1-2; unclear D gene. The V gene's germline CDR1 is LNHNV and CDR2 YYDKDF (reference sequence). Trimming removed 5 bases from V and 0 bases from J, with 4 bases in between. The CDR3 is made up of 12 amino acids.

The rearrangement joins TRBV5-4 to TRBJ1-2; D unresolved. V was pared by 6 bases and J by 4 bases, with 19 bases between. The germline gives CDR1 SGHNT, CDR2 YYREEE (reference sequence). The CDR3 spans 15 residues. CDR3 nucleotide sequence: TGTGCCAGCATCGATTCAACCACCACGGGCTATGGCTACACCTTC. Translating gives CASIDSTTTGYGYTF.

J is TRBJ1-2 and V is TRBV18; D may be TRBD1 (5 bases). The germline V gene has CDR1 KGHSH and CDR2 LQKENI. The CDR3 runs to 14 residues. With 2 bases removed from V and 4 bases from J, the gap between germline ends came to 11 bases. This CDR3 is CASSPVDTTYGYTF. CDR3 nucleotides: TGTGCCAGCTCACCAGTGGACACCACCTATGGCTACACCTTC.

A single count supports this clone. V and J are TRBV13 and TRBJ2-7, with TRBD2 identical over 7 bases. Looked up from germline, CDR1 is PRHDT and CDR2 is FYEKMQ (reference sequence). After removal of 2 bases from V and 5 bases from J, the junction contained 3 bases not matched to a gene. The CDR3 runs to 13 residues. The CDR3: CASSLRTSDEQYF. The DNA for the CDR3 is TGTGCCAGCAGCTTACGAACTAGCGACGAGCAGTACTTC.

This chain uses TRBV9 with TRBJ1-3; possibly TRBD1 for D (6 bases). V lost 2 bases and J 2 bases, leaving 8 bases between the germline ends. CDR1 and CDR2 (germline): SGDLS, YYNGEE. The CDR3 has 14 residues. The chain's CDR3 is CASSVTGTGNTIYF. CDR3 nucleotide sequence: TGTGCCAGCAGCGTCACAGGGACTGGAAACACCATATATTTT.

The rearrangement links TRBV28 to TRBJ2-1, with 13 bases fitting TRBD2. The CDR3 is made up of 17 amino acids. Trimming cost V 3 bases and J 9 bases; bases outside gene matches: 11. Germline lookup yields CDR1 MDHEN and CDR2 SYDVKM. CDR3: CASSLRSPGLAGSEQFF. The CDR3 nucleotides are TGTGCCAGCAGTTTGAGGTCTCCGGGACTAGCGGGGAGTGAGCAGTTCTTC.

The chain links TRBV15 to TRBJ1-5; no clear D gene. Germline V CDR1 and CDR2: LNHNV, YYDKDF (reference sequence). V gave up 5 bases and J gave up 3 bases, with 14 bases separating them. This CDR3 region has 15 residues. In DNA form, the CDR3 reads TGTGCCACCAGCCTTTGGGAGGACGACAATCAGCCCCAGCATTTT. Its translation is CATSLWEDDNQPQHF.

This sequence joins TRBV29-1 and TRBJ2-7; D is perhaps TRBD2 (5 bases). Germline-derived CDR1 and CDR2 are SQVTM and ANQGSEA. Trimming stripped 8 bases from V and 2 bases from J, with 10 bases between. This CDR3 has 11 amino acids. Here the CDR3 reads CSSFGAYEQYF. The CDR3 DNA follows: TGCAGCTCCTTCGGGGCCTACGAGCAGTACTTC.

This chain joins TRBV19 and TRBJ1-5; no definite D call. The germline V gene encodes CDR1 LNHDA and CDR2 SQIVND (reference sequence). The V and J ends lost 2 bases and 8 bases respectively, with 7 bases between them. CDR3 length: 12 residues. The CDR3 DNA reads as TGTGCCAGTAGTATATGGAGGGAGCCCCAGCATTTT. This encodes CASSIWREPQHF.

Details on this clone: The CDR3 does not close with the conserved phenylalanine or tryptophan, likely indicating a read error. Because the CDR3's place on the DNA is in doubt, the DNA is left out and the CDR3 is given as listed by TCRdb. The J gene is TRBJ1-6, the V gene TRBV15; the DNA was not compared with TRBD1, the D call given in the table. Looked up from germline, CDR1 is LNHNV and CDR2 is YYDKDF (reference sequence). Counting both end residues, the CDR3 totals 11 amino acids. This CDR3 is CATSRGPGSRQ.

This CDR3 reads CASSSGPALGYTF. The DNA of the CDR3 is TGTGCCAGCAGTAGTGGGCCCGCTCTAGGCTACACCTTC. V is TRBV6-5 and J is TRBJ1-2; D call uncertain. CDR1 is MNHEY, CDR2 SVGAGI, per germline. Trimming took off 5 bases at V and 8 bases at J, with 15 bases between the two ends. The CDR3 consists of 13 residues.

This chain joins TRBV14 and TRBJ1-2, with D uncertain. The CDR3 totals 12 residues. Germline V gene data show CDR1 as SGHDN and CDR2 as FVKESK. Trimming took 0 bases from V and 8 from J, leaving 7 bases between them. As DNA, the CDR3 is TGTGCCAGCAGCCAAGATTGGCTCGGCTACACCTTC. Translation: CASSQDWLGYTF.

The rearrangement uses TRBV7-9 and TRBJ2-2; TRBD2 aligns across 7 bases. CDR3 size: 13 residues. With V trimmed by 6 bases and J by 7 bases, 5 bases remained unmatched. In germline, CDR1 is SEHNR, CDR2 FQNEAQ (reference sequence). The CDR3 here is CASRWEGVGELFF. In DNA form, the CDR3 reads TGTGCCAGCAGATGGGAGGGCGTCGGGGAGCTGTTTTTT.

This clone was counted once. The chain is built from TRBV6-1 and TRBJ1-3; 7 nucleotides match TRBD1. Looked up from germline, CDR1 is MNHNS and CDR2 is SASEGT. The CDR3 runs 15 residues. V shed 4 bases, J shed 0 bases, and the junction held 3 bases outside the gene matches. The CDR3 here is CASSAGTDSGNTIYF. As DNA, the CDR3 is TGTGCCAGCAGTGCAGGGACAGACTCTGGAAACACCATATATTTT.

This sequence joins TRBV5-4 and TRBJ1-6; 8 nucleotides align to TRBD1. The CDR3 runs to 15 residues. V shed 5 bases and J 5 bases; nucleotides not matched to a gene: 6. Germline-derived CDR1 and CDR2 are SGHNT and YYREEE (reference sequence). Written as DNA, the CDR3 is TGTGCCAGCAGAAAGGACAGGGCTGATAATTCACCCCTCCACTTT. Encoded protein: CASRKDRADNSPLHF.

V usage is TRBV6-6 and J usage is TRBJ1-1; 8 bases fit TRBD1. Germline trimming cut 5 bases from V and 1 base from J; bases unmatched to any gene: 6. This CDR3 comprises 15 residues. CDR1 is MNHNY, CDR2 SVGAGI, per germline (reference sequence). CDR3 nucleotides: TGTGCCAGCAGTAGGACAGGGTTAAGGAACACTGAAGCTTTCTTT. Translated: CASSRTGLRNTEAFF.

This clone was seen once. This rearrangement joins TRBV7-2 to TRBJ2-7, with 12 bases identical to TRBD2. The length of the CDR3 is 17 residues. The germline V gene encodes CDR1 SGHTA and CDR2 FQGNSA. With V trimmed by 5 bases and J by 4 bases, 12 bases remained unmatched. The CDR3 loop reads CASSPFGLAGTLYEQYF. The CDR3 DNA reads TGTGCCAGCAGCCCATTCGGACTAGCGGGGACTTTATACGAGCAGTACTTC.

This clone was recorded once. The genes are TRBV6-5 and TRBJ2-1; 7 nucleotides match TRBD2. Unmatched junction bases numbered 14, after V lost 2 bases and J lost 10 bases. The germline CDR1 and CDR2 sequences are MNHEY and SVGAGI. The CDR3 is made up of 16 amino acids. Written as DNA, the CDR3 is TGTGCCAGCAGTTACGGGTCGGGGGGTCGTTATAGCGAGCAGTTCTTC. Translating gives CASSYGSGGRYSEQFF.

The rearrangement uses TRBV19 and TRBJ2-2; D perhaps matches TRBD2 (7 bases). Per germline, CDR1 LNHDA and CDR2 SQIVND (reference sequence). Trimming took 9 bases from V and 4 from J, leaving 18 bases between them. The CDR3 is 15 amino acids. Written as DNA, the CDR3 is TGTGCCAGCACTAGGGGGGGGTGGACCACCGGGGAGCTGTTTTTT. It specifies CASTRGGWTTGELFF.

The chain couples TRBV13 to TRBJ1-4; maybe TRBD1 (5 bases). Germline V gene lookup returns CDR1 PRHDT and CDR2 FYEKMQ (reference sequence). Trimming left V 5 bases short and J 5 bases short, with 18 bases between. The CDR3 sequence is 16 residues long. The CDR3 spells CASSGDHRSRNEKLFF. CDR3 in DNA: TGTGCCAGCAGCGGAGATCACAGGTCAAGGAATGAAAAACTGTTTTTT.